These 5 T cell receptor beta chains were sequenced from one sample in a study of beta chain features in type 1 diabetes. Investigators reverse transcribed all isolated RNA, so they sequenced expressed TCRB transcripts. Data came from immunoSEQ multiplex PCR; TCRdb stores just in-frame clones and leaves some out. The table records about 130,000 clones, around a tenth of them present only once. The material sequenced was central memory CD4+ T cells from blood. All receptors derive from a young man in good health.

The chain is built from TRBV25-1 and TRBJ1-2; possibly TRBD1 for D (5 bases). The V end was cut by 4 bases, the J end by 3 bases, with 6 bases between. The germline CDR1 and CDR2 sequences are MGHDK and SYGVNS. This CDR3 region has 12 residues. The CDR3 DNA reads as TGTGCCAGCAGTGGGGGCGACTATGGCTACACCTTC. It is translated as CASSGGDYGYTF.

This clone was seen a handful of times. The chain uses TRBV5-6 and TRBJ2-7; the D gene is possibly TRBD1 (7 bases). With 4 bases removed from V and 4 bases from J, the gap between germline ends came to 18 bases. This CDR3 contains 15 residues. Germline V lookup: CDR1 SGHDT, CDR2 YYEEEE. The CDR3 DNA reads as TGTGCCAGCAGCGAAACAGGGGTGAGCGGGTACGAGCAGTACTTC. It yields the protein CASSETGVSGYEQYF.

The chain recombines TRBV28 with TRBJ2-1; no reliable D call. Trimming pared 4 bases from V and 1 base from J, leaving 14 bases between. CDR3 size: 16 residues. Germline-derived CDR1 and CDR2 are MDHEN and SYDVKM. The CDR3 here is CASSSPSRRSYNEQFF. The CDR3 bases are TGTGCCAGCAGTTCCCCCTCTAGAAGGTCCTACAATGAGCAGTTCTTC.

This clone has just a few counts. The rearrangement links TRBV7-9 to TRBJ2-4; TRBD1 aligns across 8 bases. This CDR3 region has 15 residues. Germline CDR1 and CDR2: SEHNR and FQNEAQ (reference sequence). V lost 5 bases and J lost 7; bases outside the gene matches: 10. CDR3 sequence (DNA): TGTGCCAGCAGCGCCACAGGGGGTTCAGGCAACATTCAGTACTTC. Encoded protein: CASSATGGSGNIQYF.

There are a few counts of this clone. The V and J genes are TRBV7-2 and TRBJ1-5, with 9 nucleotides matching TRBD1. Germline CDR1 is SGHTA and CDR2 is FQGNSA. The CDR3 loop spans 15 amino acids. V shed 4 bases and J 6 bases; nucleotides not matched to a gene: 7. Here the CDR3 DNA reads TGTGCCAGCAGCTCGGGACAGGGCGTCGGTCAGCCCCAGCATTTT. It codes for CASSSGQGVGQPQHF.